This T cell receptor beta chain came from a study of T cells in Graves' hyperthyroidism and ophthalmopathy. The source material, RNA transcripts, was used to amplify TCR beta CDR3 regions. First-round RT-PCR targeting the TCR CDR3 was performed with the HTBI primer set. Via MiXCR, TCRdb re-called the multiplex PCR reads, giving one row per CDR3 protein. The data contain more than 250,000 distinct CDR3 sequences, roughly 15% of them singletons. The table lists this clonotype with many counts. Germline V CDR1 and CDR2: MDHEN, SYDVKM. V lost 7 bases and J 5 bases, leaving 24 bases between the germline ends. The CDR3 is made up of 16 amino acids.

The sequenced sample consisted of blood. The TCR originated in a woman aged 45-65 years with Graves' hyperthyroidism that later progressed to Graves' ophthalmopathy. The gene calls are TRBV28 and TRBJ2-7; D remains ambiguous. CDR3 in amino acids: CASNPPGRRAIHEQYF. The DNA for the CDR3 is TGTGCCAGCAACCCCCCAGGACGAAGGGCTATCCACGAGCAGTACTTC.